Reported below is one T cell receptor (beta chain). Treatment of the sample: some 20 received Ad26.COV2.S at low or high dose, single or two shots; about 5 received placebo; per-sample allocation not given. All samples were drawn on day 63, counting from the first vaccine or placebo injection. An Ad26 vector that expressed Wuhan-strain SARS-CoV-2 spike constituted the vaccine. There are 11 residues in the CDR3. Trimming removed 6 bases from V and 5 bases from J, with 8 bases in between. The germline V gene encodes CDR1 MNHEY and CDR2 SMNVEV (reference sequence). The data were taken from a study of Ad26.COV2.S vaccination and SARS-CoV-2 variants. As for the study in general: Ad26.COV2.S given intramuscularly, once or twice 56 days apart.

Here immunoSEQ multiplex PCR was the method, and the copy in TCRdb shows in-frame clones only, minus some. This table has about 680,000 clones, 89% appearing once. The J gene is TRBJ2-7, the V gene TRBV27, with D possibly TRBD1 on 6 matching bases. The sample in question was peripheral blood, obtained in a trial of Ad26.COV2.S vaccine versus placebo. This sequence originates from a person aged 18-65 years who received the Ad26.COV2.S COVID-19 vaccine or a placebo. The CDR3 spells CASSQGNEQYF. The CDR3 coding sequence is TGTGCCAGCAGCCAGGGGAACGAGCAGTACTTC.